The rows below give T cell receptor beta chains drawn from one sample of a study of control samples from healthy donors and cancer patients. Sequencing used immunoSEQ multiplex PCR; TCRdb keeps in-frame clones, though not all of them. This table holds about 120,000 clones, around nine tenths found once. The source material was blood. The receptors here all came from a man aged 25 to 45 in good health. The CDR3 runs from the conserved cysteine through the conserved F or W. The D gene is left open where the match is weak. Clone size, where shown, is once, few, many, or a class for clones that have expanded.

d_gene: -
v_gene: TRBV5-8
abundance: -
j_gene: TRBJ1-1
CDR3nt: TGTGCCAGCAGCTTGGGGGCAGTGAACACTGAAGCTTTCTTT
CDR3aa: CASSLGAVNTEAFF

d_gene: TRBD1
v_gene: TRBV27
abundance: -
j_gene: TRBJ1-5
CDR3nt: TGTGCCAGCAGTCCTACTCCGGGACAGGGGTTTCAGCCCCAGCATTTT
CDR3aa: CASSPTPGQGFQPQHF

d_gene: TRBD1
v_gene: TRBV5-1
abundance: once
j_gene: TRBJ2-2
CDR3nt: TGCGCCAGCAGCACAGGGACAGTGGACACCGGGGAGCTGTTTTTT
CDR3aa: CASSTGTVDTGELFF

d_gene: -
v_gene: TRBV6-5
abundance: -
j_gene: TRBJ1-1
CDR3nt: TGTGCCAGCAGCGAGGGACGTCAGAACACTGAAGCTTTCTTT
CDR3aa: CASSEGRQNTEAFF

d_gene: -
v_gene: TRBV30
abundance: few
j_gene: TRBJ1-2
CDR3nt: TGTGCCTGGAGGGGAGTTGGGAGAGGGGATGGCTACACCTTC
CDR3aa: CAWRGVGRGDGYTF

d_gene: -
v_gene: TRBV4-1
abundance: -
j_gene: TRBJ2-3
CDR3nt: TGCGCCAGCAGCCTAACGGGCAAACTCACAGATACGCAGTATTTT
CDR3aa: CASSLTGKLTDTQYF

d_gene: TRBD1
v_gene: TRBV12-3/TRBV12-4
abundance: once
j_gene: TRBJ1-1
CDR3nt: TGTGCCAGCATTGGACAGGGCCCTCGAAGGGCTTTCTTT
CDR3aa: CASIGQGPRRAFF

d_gene: TRBD1
v_gene: TRBV2
abundance: -
j_gene: TRBJ2-2
CDR3nt: TGTGCCAGCAGCCTCCGGGACAGGGGCACCGGGGAGCTGTTTTTT
CDR3aa: CASSLRDRGTGELFF

d_gene: TRBD2
v_gene: TRBV7-8
abundance: once
j_gene: TRBJ2-1
CDR3nt: TGTGCCAGCAGCTGGCGGAGCGGGGGGGCCAATGAGCAGTTCTTC
CDR3aa: CASSWRSGGANEQFF

d_gene: -
v_gene: TRBV5-1
abundance: -
j_gene: TRBJ1-2
CDR3nt: TGCGCCAGCAGGGGACAAAGCTCTAACTATGGCTACACCTTC
CDR3aa: CASRGQSSNYGYTF

d_gene: TRBD1
v_gene: TRBV6-5
abundance: -
j_gene: TRBJ1-1
CDR3nt: TGTGCCAGCAGTCCAGGGGGCACTGAAGCTTTCTTT
CDR3aa: CASSPGGTEAFF

d_gene: -
v_gene: TRBV3-1/TRBV3-2
abundance: -
j_gene: TRBJ1-1
CDR3nt: TGTGCCAGCAGCCCCCCAGGCGCGGGTTTAGGGACTGAAGCTTTCTTT
CDR3aa: CASSPPGAGLGTEAFF

d_gene: -
v_gene: TRBV7-2
abundance: -
j_gene: TRBJ2-3
CDR3nt: TGTGCCAGCAGCTTAGCGGGGGGCAGCACAGATACGCAGTATTTT
CDR3aa: CASSLAGGSTDTQYF

d_gene: TRBD1
v_gene: TRBV29-1
abundance: once
j_gene: TRBJ1-5
CDR3nt: TGCAGCGTTTGGGACAGGAATAGCAATCAGCCCCAGCATTTT
CDR3aa: CSVWDRNSNQPQHF

d_gene: TRBD1
v_gene: TRBV14
abundance: -
j_gene: TRBJ1-2
CDR3nt: TGTGCCAGCAGCCGTGGGACAGCCCGAATGCCTGGCTACACCTTC
CDR3aa: CASSRGTARMPGYTF

d_gene: TRBD1
v_gene: TRBV6-5
abundance: -
j_gene: TRBJ2-7
CDR3nt: TGTGCCAGCAGTCAGGACAGGGCCCACGAGCAGTACTTC
CDR3aa: CASSQDRAHEQYF

d_gene: -
v_gene: TRBV5-6
abundance: once
j_gene: TRBJ2-2
CDR3nt: TGTGCCAGCAGCCCCTGGTGGTTGAACACCGGGGAGCTGTTTTTT
CDR3aa: CASSPWWLNTGELFF

d_gene: -
v_gene: TRBV27
abundance: -
j_gene: TRBJ1-5
CDR3nt: TGTGCCAGCGGGACACTTAGCAATCAGCCCCAGCATTTT
CDR3aa: CASGTLSNQPQHF

d_gene: TRBD2
v_gene: TRBV10-2
abundance: -
j_gene: TRBJ2-3
CDR3nt: TGCGCCAGCGATCTAGCGGGGGGGCGAACAGATACGCAGTATTTT
CDR3aa: CASDLAGGRTDTQYF

d_gene: TRBD1
v_gene: TRBV5-1
abundance: -
j_gene: TRBJ2-3
CDR3nt: TGCGCCAGCAGCTCAGGGACAGGGAACACAGATACGCAGTATTTT
CDR3aa: CASSSGTGNTDTQYF

d_gene: -
v_gene: TRBV11-3
abundance: -
j_gene: TRBJ2-7
CDR3nt: TGTGCCAGCAGCTTTCCTTCTTCTTATCAGCAGTACTTC
CDR3aa: CASSFPSSYQQYF

d_gene: -
v_gene: TRBV7-3
abundance: -
j_gene: TRBJ2-2
CDR3nt: TGTGCCAGCAGCTTAACTCTGTCCGGGGAGCTGTTTTTT
CDR3aa: CASSLTLSGELFF

d_gene: -
v_gene: TRBV15
abundance: once
j_gene: TRBJ1-5
CDR3nt: TGTGCCACCAGCCAATCAGCCAATCAGCCCCAGCATTTT
CDR3aa: CATSQSANQPQHF

d_gene: -
v_gene: TRBV7-2
abundance: -
j_gene: TRBJ2-5
CDR3nt: TGTGCCAGCAGCCCAGACGCAGGGGGGCAAGAGACCCAGTACTTC
CDR3aa: CASSPDAGGQETQYF

d_gene: TRBD1
v_gene: TRBV7-7
abundance: -
j_gene: TRBJ2-7
CDR3nt: TGTGCCAGCAGTCAAGACAGGGGCAACGAGCAGTACTTC
CDR3aa: CASSQDRGNEQYF

d_gene: TRBD1
v_gene: TRBV30
abundance: -
j_gene: TRBJ1-6
CDR3nt: TGTGCCTGGAGCCCCAGTCCGACAGGGAGGAATAATTCACCCCTCCACTTT
CDR3aa: CAWSPSPTGRNNSPLHF

d_gene: TRBD1
v_gene: TRBV6-6
abundance: -
j_gene: TRBJ1-5
CDR3nt: TGTGCCAGCAGCTCTATACAGGGGGCGAACCAGCCCCAGCATTTT
CDR3aa: CASSSIQGANQPQHF

d_gene: -
v_gene: TRBV6-5
abundance: -
j_gene: TRBJ1-6
CDR3nt: TGTGCCAGCCTGACCAAAGATAATTCACCCCTCCACTTT
CDR3aa: CASLTKDNSPLHF

d_gene: -
v_gene: TRBV19
abundance: -
j_gene: TRBJ1-3
CDR3nt: TGTGCCAGTATGGGGGCAGGTCTCCACTCTGGAAACACCATATATTTT
CDR3aa: CASMGAGLHSGNTIYF

d_gene: -
v_gene: TRBV5-1
abundance: -
j_gene: TRBJ1-1
CDR3nt: TGCGCCAGCACCTTGCCGGGTGAGGGTGAAGCTTTCTTT
CDR3aa: CASTLPGEGEAFF

d_gene: -
v_gene: TRBV5-6
abundance: -
j_gene: TRBJ2-3
CDR3nt: TGTGCCAGCAGCTTGGGGAGCGGCAGCACAGATACGCAGTATTTT
CDR3aa: CASSLGSGSTDTQYF

d_gene: -
v_gene: TRBV5-6
abundance: -
j_gene: TRBJ2-2
CDR3nt: TGTGCCAGCAGCTTGGGGAAACAGGGACTCACCGGGGAGCTGTTTTTT
CDR3aa: CASSLGKQGLTGELFF

d_gene: -
v_gene: TRBV29-1
abundance: -
j_gene: TRBJ1-2
CDR3nt: TGCAGCGTTCGCAATCCTTCCTATGGCTACACCTTC
CDR3aa: CSVRNPSYGYTF

d_gene: -
v_gene: TRBV27
abundance: -
j_gene: TRBJ2-2
CDR3nt: TGTGCCAGCAGGCTAGCTGACGGGGAGCTGTTTTTT
CDR3aa: CASRLADGELFF

d_gene: -
v_gene: TRBV27
abundance: -
j_gene: TRBJ2-3
CDR3nt: TGTGCCAGCAGGCCCCTCTGGGGGACAGATACGCAGTATTTT
CDR3aa: CASRPLWGTDTQYF

d_gene: TRBD2
v_gene: TRBV18
abundance: -
j_gene: TRBJ2-5
CDR3nt: TGTGCCAGCTCACGCTTAGCGGGGGGCCAAGAGACCCAGTACTTC
CDR3aa: CASSRLAGGQETQYF

d_gene: -
v_gene: TRBV3-1/TRBV3-2
abundance: -
j_gene: TRBJ1-2
CDR3nt: TGTGCCAGCAGCCAATCAACCTATGGCTACACCTTC
CDR3aa: CASSQSTYGYTF

d_gene: -
v_gene: TRBV2
abundance: -
j_gene: TRBJ1-4
CDR3nt: TGTGCCAGCAGTCCCAGGGGTTTTGCAACTAATGAAAAACTGTTTTTT
CDR3aa: CASSPRGFATNEKLFF

d_gene: -
v_gene: TRBV12-3/TRBV12-4
abundance: -
j_gene: TRBJ1-2
CDR3nt: TGTGCCAGCAGAAAAACAGGGTTTGCGACCTTC
CDR3aa: CASRKTGFATF

d_gene: -
v_gene: TRBV12-3/TRBV12-4
abundance: once
j_gene: TRBJ1-1
CDR3nt: TGTGCCAGCAGTTTAAACTTGAACACTGAAGCTTTCTTT
CDR3aa: CASSLNLNTEAFF

d_gene: -
v_gene: TRBV18
abundance: -
j_gene: TRBJ1-6
CDR3nt: TGTGCCAGCTCACAAGGGAATAATTCACCCCTCCACTTT
CDR3aa: CASSQGNNSPLHF

d_gene: TRBD2
v_gene: TRBV5-1
abundance: -
j_gene: TRBJ2-3
CDR3nt: TGCGCCAGCAGCTCTAGCGGGGGGGCGGGCACAGATACGCAGTATTTT
CDR3aa: CASSSSGGAGTDTQYF

d_gene: -
v_gene: TRBV5-1
abundance: -
j_gene: TRBJ2-2
CDR3nt: TGCGCCAGCAGCTTGGGAAATAGCGGAGCCGCGAACACCGGGGAGCTGTTTTTT
CDR3aa: CASSLGNSGAANTGELFF

d_gene: -
v_gene: TRBV5-1
abundance: -
j_gene: TRBJ1-1
CDR3nt: TGCGCCAGCAGCGTCGGATACCGGACGGGGGGGAACACTGAAGCTTTCTTT
CDR3aa: CASSVGYRTGGNTEAFF

d_gene: -
v_gene: TRBV5-8
abundance: -
j_gene: TRBJ1-4
CDR3nt: TGTGCCAGCAGCTTTAGCTCGTCGGAAAAACTGTTTTTT
CDR3aa: CASSFSSSEKLFF

d_gene: -
v_gene: TRBV2
abundance: once
j_gene: TRBJ1-5
CDR3nt: TGTGCCAGCAGCCGAAGGGACAACAATCAGCCCCAGCATTTT
CDR3aa: CASSRRDNNQPQHF

d_gene: -
v_gene: TRBV6-6
abundance: -
j_gene: TRBJ1-3
CDR3nt: TGTGCCAGCAGCCAAGTAGCTGGAAACACCATATATTTT
CDR3aa: CASSQVAGNTIYF

d_gene: -
v_gene: TRBV2
abundance: -
j_gene: TRBJ2-6
CDR3nt: TGTGCCAGCAGTGATCTAGGGGGGCCCGGGGCCAACGTCCTGACTTTC
CDR3aa: CASSDLGGPGANVLTF

d_gene: -
v_gene: TRBV11-2
abundance: -
j_gene: TRBJ2-1
CDR3nt: TGTGCCAGCAGCTTCGTCAGGTCGTTGGGCCAGTTCTTC
CDR3aa: CASSFVRSLGQFF

d_gene: TRBD1
v_gene: TRBV6-6
abundance: -
j_gene: TRBJ1-3
CDR3nt: TGTGCCGTCGGGGACAGGGTAAACACCATATATTTT
CDR3aa: CAVGDRVNTIYF

d_gene: -
v_gene: TRBV18
abundance: -
j_gene: TRBJ2-5
CDR3nt: TGTGCCAGCTCCCCTTTATCCGGGAACCAAGAGACCCAGTACTTC
CDR3aa: CASSPLSGNQETQYF